Listed below are T cell receptor beta chains from one sample, sequenced in a study of blood T cell repertoires in COVID-19. Profiled with immunoSEQ multiplex PCR; TCRdb holds only in-frame clones, not every one. The sample carries about 160,000 clones, about 74% recorded once. The sequenced material came from peripheral blood. All receptors derive from a man aged 60 to 69 with acute or convalescent COVID-19. CDR3s include the opening cysteine and the closing phenylalanine or tryptophan. D genes are given only for firm matches. Clone size appears in some rows only: once, few, many, or a class for an expanded clone.

d_call: .
v_call: TRBV5-5
j_call: TRBJ1-1
clone_size: .
cdr3_nt: TGTGCCAGCATCACAGGGATTAACACTGAAGCTTTCTTT
cdr3_aa: CASITGINTEAFF

d_call: .
v_call: TRBV11-2
j_call: TRBJ2-2
clone_size: once
cdr3_nt: TGTGCCAGCAGCCTACAGGGATACACCGGGGAGCTGTTTTTT
cdr3_aa: CASSLQGYTGELFF

d_call: .
v_call: TRBV12-3/TRBV12-4
j_call: TRBJ1-2
clone_size: .
cdr3_nt: TGTGCCAGCAGTGACGTAGGGGTTGGCTACACCTTC
cdr3_aa: CASSDVGVGYTF

d_call: .
v_call: TRBV12-3/TRBV12-4
j_call: TRBJ1-1
clone_size: .
cdr3_nt: TGTGCCAGCAGTCCAGTAGGACAGCACGAAGCTTTCTTT
cdr3_aa: CASSPVGQHEAFF

d_call: .
v_call: TRBV6-5
j_call: TRBJ2-3
clone_size: .
cdr3_nt: TGTGCCAGCCGGTCGGACTCTACAGATACGCAGTATTTT
cdr3_aa: CASRSDSTDTQYF

d_call: TRBD1
v_call: TRBV30
j_call: TRBJ1-6
clone_size: .
cdr3_nt: TGTGCCTGGACGGGACAGGGGGCGAGCTCACCCCTCCACTTT
cdr3_aa: CAWTGQGASSPLHF

d_call: .
v_call: TRBV7-3
j_call: TRBJ2-6
clone_size: once
cdr3_nt: TGTGCCAGCAGCTCCCAAGGGGGCTCTGGGGCCAACGTCCTGACTTTC
cdr3_aa: CASSSQGGSGANVLTF

d_call: .
v_call: TRBV7-9
j_call: TRBJ2-7
clone_size: .
cdr3_nt: TGTGCCAGCAGCCCGCCGGGGAGCTCCTACGAGCAGTACTTC
cdr3_aa: CASSPPGSSYEQYF

d_call: .
v_call: TRBV19
j_call: TRBJ1-2
clone_size: .
cdr3_nt: TGTGCCAGTAGTACGTTAGCTAACTATGGCTACACCTTC
cdr3_aa: CASSTLANYGYTF

d_call: .
v_call: TRBV7-2
j_call: TRBJ2-2
clone_size: few
cdr3_nt: TGTGCCAGCAGCCCACAGGACCGATTCGGGACCGGGGAGCTGTTTTTT
cdr3_aa: CASSPQDRFGTGELFF

d_call: .
v_call: TRBV12-2
j_call: TRBJ1-6
clone_size: .
cdr3_nt: TGTGCAAGTCGGCCTGGGACAGTCTATAATTCACCCCTCCACTTT
cdr3_aa: CASRPGTVYNSPLHF

d_call: .
v_call: TRBV4-1
j_call: TRBJ2-3
clone_size: once
cdr3_nt: TGCGCCAGCAGCCAAGAGGGGAGGGGGTGGACAGATACGCAGTATTTT
cdr3_aa: CASSQEGRGWTDTQYF

d_call: TRBD1
v_call: TRBV29-1
j_call: TRBJ1-2
clone_size: .
cdr3_nt: TGCAGCGCTCGACAGGGGGCGGGAGGCTACACCTTC
cdr3_aa: CSARQGAGGYTF

d_call: TRBD1
v_call: TRBV27
j_call: TRBJ1-1
clone_size: .
cdr3_nt: TGTGCCAGCAGTGACAGGGGGCTAAACACTGAAGCTTTCTTT
cdr3_aa: CASSDRGLNTEAFF

d_call: .
v_call: TRBV19
j_call: TRBJ1-6
clone_size: .
cdr3_nt: TGTGCCAGTAGCGCGGAGCTATCCAGCTCCTATAATTCACCCCTCCACTTT
cdr3_aa: CASSAELSSSYNSPLHF

d_call: TRBD2
v_call: TRBV7-2
j_call: TRBJ2-7
clone_size: .
cdr3_nt: TGTGCCAGCAGCTCCGGAGCTAGCGGGCTCTACGAGCAGTACTTC
cdr3_aa: CASSSGASGLYEQYF

d_call: TRBD1
v_call: TRBV11-2
j_call: TRBJ1-2
clone_size: .
cdr3_nt: TGTGCCAGCAGCTCACACCGGGACAGAGATAACTATGGCTACACCTTC
cdr3_aa: CASSSHRDRDNYGYTF

d_call: .
v_call: TRBV5-1
j_call: TRBJ2-6
clone_size: .
cdr3_nt: TGCGCCAGCAGCTTGGGACATGGGTTCGGTGGGGCCAACGTCCTGACTTTC
cdr3_aa: CASSLGHGFGGANVLTF

d_call: .
v_call: TRBV7-2
j_call: TRBJ1-6
clone_size: .
cdr3_nt: TGTGCCAGCAGCTTACGGGTCGCGGGGAATTCACCCCTCCACTTT
cdr3_aa: CASSLRVAGNSPLHF

d_call: TRBD1
v_call: TRBV19
j_call: TRBJ1-2
clone_size: .
cdr3_nt: TGTGCCAGTAGTGAAGATGGACAGGGGAGTGACTATGGCTACACCTTC
cdr3_aa: CASSEDGQGSDYGYTF

d_call: TRBD1
v_call: TRBV10-1
j_call: TRBJ1-2
clone_size: .
cdr3_nt: TGCGCCAGCAGTCCAGGACAGGGGGACTATGGCTACACCTTC
cdr3_aa: CASSPGQGDYGYTF

d_call: TRBD1
v_call: TRBV30
j_call: TRBJ1-6
clone_size: .
cdr3_nt: TGTGCCTGGAACCCCCAGGGGGCACCCCTCCACTTT
cdr3_aa: CAWNPQGAPLHF

d_call: TRBD1
v_call: TRBV6-6
j_call: TRBJ1-1
clone_size: .
cdr3_nt: TGTGCCAGCAGGGGAAGGACAGGGGGGGCTGAAGCTTTCTTT
cdr3_aa: CASRGRTGGAEAFF

d_call: TRBD1
v_call: TRBV25-1
j_call: TRBJ2-5
clone_size: .
cdr3_nt: TGTGCCAGCAGTGAACCCCGGACAGGGTGGGGACTAGAGACCCAGTACTTC
cdr3_aa: CASSEPRTGWGLETQYF

d_call: .
v_call: TRBV19
j_call: TRBJ1-1
clone_size: once
cdr3_nt: TGTGTGTCTAAAACGAACACTGAAGCTTTCTTT
cdr3_aa: CVSKTNTEAFF

d_call: .
v_call: TRBV2
j_call: TRBJ1-5
clone_size: .
cdr3_nt: TGTGCCAGCAGTTTCCGGACAGCTTTTGGTGCCCAGCATTTT
cdr3_aa: CASSFRTAFGAQHF

d_call: .
v_call: TRBV7-8
j_call: TRBJ2-5
clone_size: few
cdr3_nt: TGTGCCAGCAGCTTAGCGGCGGGAACCCAGTACTTC
cdr3_aa: CASSLAAGTQYF

d_call: .
v_call: TRBV19
j_call: TRBJ2-1
clone_size: .
cdr3_nt: TGTGCCAGTAGCCGAGGGAGTAGCTCCTACAATGAGCAGTTCTTC
cdr3_aa: CASSRGSSSYNEQFF

d_call: TRBD2
v_call: TRBV27
j_call: TRBJ2-2
clone_size: .
cdr3_nt: TGTGCCAGTTTTTACACGGGGGGAGACGGGGAGCTGTTTTTT
cdr3_aa: CASFYTGGDGELFF

d_call: .
v_call: TRBV10-3
j_call: TRBJ2-1
clone_size: .
cdr3_nt: TGTGCCATCAGTGAGTTGGATGTGTCGGGGGATGAGCAGTTCTTC
cdr3_aa: CAISELDVSGDEQFF

d_call: .
v_call: TRBV11-2
j_call: TRBJ1-4
clone_size: once
cdr3_nt: TGTGCCAGCAGCTTGAGAGCAACTAATGAAAAACTGTTTTTT
cdr3_aa: CASSLRATNEKLFF

d_call: TRBD1
v_call: TRBV6-4
j_call: TRBJ2-1
clone_size: .
cdr3_nt: TGTGCCAGCAAAAGGGGGCCGCTGTCGGCTGAGCAGTTCTTC
cdr3_aa: CASKRGPLSAEQFF

d_call: .
v_call: TRBV19
j_call: TRBJ2-7
clone_size: .
cdr3_nt: TGTGCCAGTAGTCCCCAGCCGACGGGCGAGCAGTACTTC
cdr3_aa: CASSPQPTGEQYF

d_call: .
v_call: TRBV11-2
j_call: TRBJ1-3
clone_size: .
cdr3_nt: TGTGCCAGCGGCGTTGGAGACTCTGGAAACACCATATATTTT
cdr3_aa: CASGVGDSGNTIYF

d_call: .
v_call: TRBV5-1
j_call: TRBJ1-6
clone_size: .
cdr3_nt: TGCGCCAGCAGCTTGGACAGATCTAATTCACCCCTCCACTTT
cdr3_aa: CASSLDRSNSPLHF